These 18 T cell receptor beta chains came from one sample sequenced in a study of blood T cell repertoires in COVID-19. Sequencing used immunoSEQ multiplex PCR; TCRdb keeps in-frame clones, though not all of them. The repertoire holds 400,000 to 550,000 clones, approximately 90% seen once, with approximately 4.3% in the top ten. Source material: peripheral blood. The receptors stem from a woman aged 30 to 39 with acute or convalescent COVID-19.

With regard to this clone: This CDR3 is also generated by other DNA sequences in the sample. V usage is TRBV4-1 and J usage is TRBJ2-5, with 9 bases lining up with TRBD2. The J segment lost 5 bases and the V segment lost 3 bases, leaving 10 bases of the junction unmatched. Looked up from germline, CDR1 is MGHRA and CDR2 is YSYEKL. This CDR3 is built from 16 residues. CDR3 amino acids: CASSQVLAGARETQYF. As DNA, the CDR3 is TGCGCCAGCAGCCAGGTATTAGCGGGGGCGCGTGAGACCCAGTACTTC.

The rearrangement links TRBV1 to TRBJ2-3; the table's TRBD2 call for D was not verified on the DNA. TRBV1 is termed a pseudogene. There are 16 residues in the CDR3. CDR3 nucleotides: TGCACCAGCAGCCAAGATCTAGCGGGGGTTCTAGGTACGCAGTATTTT. Translating gives CTSSQDLAGVLGTQYF.

Here the CDR3 reads CASSPREKTYNEQFF. Here the CDR3 DNA reads TGTGCCAGCAGCCCAAGGGAGAAAACCTACAATGAGCAGTTCTTC. The V call is TRBV9, the J call TRBJ2-1, with a possible D match to TRBD2 (5 bases). The CDR3 sequence is 15 residues long. V was shortened by 4 bases and J by 2 bases, with 13 bases between the two germline ends. CDR1 SGDLS and CDR2 YYNGEE come from the germline V gene.

This chain joins TRBV29-1 and TRBJ2-5; D unclear. Germline CDR1 is SQVTM and CDR2 is ANQGSEA. This CDR3 spans 10 amino acids. Trimming shortened V by 8 bases and J by 4 bases, and 8 bases separated the two germline ends. The CDR3 protein is CSPERETQYF. The CDR3 DNA is TGCAGCCCTGAGAGAGAGACCCAGTACTTC.

This clone was recorded a few times. The chain joins TRBV3-1 (or the pseudogene TRBV3-2) to TRBJ1-2, with 8 nucleotides matching TRBD1. Germline CDR1 LGHDT, CDR2 YNNKEL (reference sequence). CDR3 length: 14 amino acids. The V and J ends lost 4 bases and 3 bases, in that order; junction bases with no gene match: 4. The CDR3 region has the DNA TGTGCCAGCAGCCCCGGACAGGGAGACTATGGCTACACCTTC. This translates into CASSPGQGDYGYTF.

The chain couples TRBV15 to TRBJ2-2, with D tentatively TRBD1 (6 bases). Germline loops: CDR1 LNHNV, CDR2 YYDKDF (reference sequence). The length of the CDR3 is 17 residues. Deletions cut 2 bases from V and 0 bases from J, with 13 bases between. CDR3 bases: TGTGCCACCAGCAGAAATTCCGGGACAACGAACACCGGGGAGCTGTTTTTT. Its translation is CATSRNSGTTNTGELFF.

V usage is TRBV4-1 and J usage is TRBJ1-2; 9 bases align to TRBD1. The length of the CDR3 is 15 residues. V lost 4 bases to trimming and J lost 6 bases; unmatched junction nucleotides: 9. Germline V gene lookup returns CDR1 MGHRA and CDR2 YSYEKL. The CDR3 sequence is CASSPRLGTGNGYTF. CDR3 coding DNA: TGCGCCAGCAGCCCCCGATTGGGGACAGGGAATGGCTACACCTTC.

The J gene is TRBJ1-2, the V gene TRBV19, with 8 bases identical to TRBD1. This CDR3 region has 15 residues. Germline CDR1 LNHDA, CDR2 SQIVND (reference sequence). V gave up 10 bases and J gave up 6 bases; unmatched junction bases: 16. This chain's CDR3 is CATSTRTGYTNGYTF. The CDR3 nucleotides read TGTGCCACCTCGACGAGGACAGGGTACACCAATGGCTACACCTTC.

The rearrangement links TRBV19 to TRBJ2-3; 7 bases line up with TRBD2. V shed 6 bases, J shed 0 bases, and the junction held 12 bases outside the gene matches. The CDR3 length is 17 residues. The germline V gene encodes CDR1 LNHDA and CDR2 SQIVND (reference sequence). CDR3 DNA: TGTGCCAGTAGCTCCCAGGGCGGGGGATTTAGCACAGATACGCAGTATTTT. It codes for CASSSQGGGFSTDTQYF.

With regard to this clone: Other nucleotide sequences in the sample specify the same CDR3. This rearrangement joins TRBV5-1 to TRBJ1-1; 7 bases are shared with TRBD1. V gave up 2 bases and J gave up 2 bases; unmatched junction bases: 3. This CDR3 is 14 amino acids long. CDR1 is SGHRS, CDR2 YFSETQ, per germline. CDR3 residues: CASSLGTANTEAFF. The CDR3 DNA follows: TGCGCCAGCAGCTTAGGGACAGCCAACACTGAAGCTTTCTTT.

The chain joins TRBV18 to TRBJ2-2; 10 bases agree with TRBD2. The CDR3 length is 16 residues. V lost 5 bases, J lost 2 bases, and 5 bases stayed unmatched. Germline loops: CDR1 KGHSH, CDR2 LQKENI. CDR3 coding DNA: TGTGCCAGCTCATTACCTAGCGGGAGAAACACCGGGGAGCTGTTTTTT. Its translation is CASSLPSGRNTGELFF.

The chain combines TRBV11-1 with TRBJ2-7; D unresolved. Looked up from germline, CDR1 is SGHAT and CDR2 is FQDESV (reference sequence). This CDR3 has 13 amino acids. V was cut by 2 bases and J by 2 bases, with 7 bases left in between. The CDR3 loop is CASSLPGAYEQYF. In nucleotides, the CDR3 is TGTGCCAGCAGCTTACCCGGTGCCTACGAGCAGTACTTC.

The J gene is TRBJ1-2, the V gene TRBV13, with TRBD1 identical over 9 bases. CDR1 is PRHDT and CDR2 is FYEKMQ in the germline V gene (reference sequence). J was trimmed by 3 bases and V by 0 bases; bases with no gene match: 8. This CDR3 has 17 amino acids. The CDR3 sequence: CASSLGHPGTGYYGYTF. CDR3 DNA: TGTGCCAGCAGCTTAGGCCACCCTGGGACAGGGTACTATGGCTACACCTTC.

This chain uses TRBV5-6 with TRBJ2-1; TRBD1 matches at 7 bases. The CDR3 loop spans 13 amino acids. After removal of 3 bases from V and 7 bases from J, the junction contained 4 bases not matched to a gene. Germline V lookup: CDR1 SGHDT, CDR2 YYEEEE. The CDR3: CASSSGTANEQFF. CDR3 bases: TGTGCCAGCAGCTCCGGGACAGCTAATGAGCAGTTCTTC.

The CDR3 nucleotides read TGTGCCAGCAGCGGTCCGGACAGCGCCAAAAACATTCAGTACTTC. Translated, it gives CASSGPDSAKNIQYF. This chain connects TRBV6-5 to TRBJ2-4; D perhaps matches TRBD1 (6 bases). The CDR3 totals 15 residues. V was trimmed by 6 bases and J by 1 base, leaving 13 bases between them. Germline V gives CDR1 MNHEY, CDR2 SVGAGI.

The rearrangement uses TRBV2 and TRBJ2-5; D is possibly TRBD1 (6 bases). Germline values: CDR1 SNHLY, CDR2 FYNNEI. The CDR3 is 14 residues long. V dropped 6 bases and J dropped 5 bases, with 16 bases sitting between them. CDR3 nucleotides: TGTGCCAGCAGCGGGGTGACAGGATCTGAGACCCAGTACTTC. This gives the protein CASSGVTGSETQYF.

The J gene is TRBJ2-3, the V gene TRBV7-2; 11 bases line up with TRBD2. V shed 7 bases and J 4 bases; nucleotides not matched to a gene: 4. The CDR3 spans 14 residues. CDR1 and CDR2 (germline): SGHTA, FQGNSA. The CDR3, as DNA: TGTGCCAGCACCAGACTAGCGGGGTCAGATACGCAGTATTTT. This translates into CASTRLAGSDTQYF.

The chain recombines TRBV3-1 (or the pseudogene TRBV3-2) with TRBJ1-1, with D uncertain. V lost 2 bases, J lost 1 base, and 8 bases lay in between. This CDR3 region has 14 residues. Germline CDR1 reads LGHDT; CDR2 reads YNNKEL (reference sequence). The CDR3 bases are TGTGCCAGCAGCCAAAACTTACCGAACACTGAAGCTTTCTTT. Translation: CASSQNLPNTEAFF.